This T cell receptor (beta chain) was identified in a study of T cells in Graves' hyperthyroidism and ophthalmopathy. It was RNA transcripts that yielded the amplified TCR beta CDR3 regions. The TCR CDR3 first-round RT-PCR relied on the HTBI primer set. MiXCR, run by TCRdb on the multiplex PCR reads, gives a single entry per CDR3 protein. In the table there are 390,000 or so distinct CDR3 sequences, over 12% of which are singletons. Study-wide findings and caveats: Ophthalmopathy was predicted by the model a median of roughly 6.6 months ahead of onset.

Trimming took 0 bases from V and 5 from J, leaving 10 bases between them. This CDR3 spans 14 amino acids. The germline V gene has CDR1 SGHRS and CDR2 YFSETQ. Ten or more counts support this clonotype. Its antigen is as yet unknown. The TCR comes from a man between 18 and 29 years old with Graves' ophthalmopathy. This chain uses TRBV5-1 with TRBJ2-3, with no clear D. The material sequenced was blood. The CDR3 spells CASSLERTGDTQYF. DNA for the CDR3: TGCGCCAGCAGCTTGGAGAGAACCGGAGATACGCAGTATTTT.